The 32 T cell receptor beta chains presented below share a single source sample, sequenced in a study of beta chain features in type 1 diabetes. Expressed TCRB transcripts got sequenced, as all isolated RNA was reverse transcribed. This table comes from immunoSEQ multiplex PCR, and its TCRdb copy is limited to in-frame clones, with some not included. Here the sample spans roughly 370,000 clones, around 14% being singletons. Input material: naive CD4+ T cells from blood. The receptors originated from a man aged 30-40 years in good health.

This clone was counted only a few times. The J gene is TRBJ2-4, the V gene TRBV11-2; no firm D call. Germline CDR1 reads SGHAT; CDR2 reads FQNNGV. The CDR3 consists of 14 residues. Trimming took off 1 base at V and 5 bases at J, with 9 bases between the two ends. In DNA, the CDR3 is TGTGCCAGCAGCTTAGGGCAGCCAGAAAACATTCAGTACTTC. As protein: CASSLGQPENIQYF.

The chain joins TRBV2 to TRBJ1-1, with 7 bases that match TRBD1. The CDR3 sequence is 14 residues long. The junction had 9 bases not matched to a gene; V was cut back by 6 bases and J by 5 bases. CDR1 SNHLY and CDR2 FYNNEI come from the germline V gene. CDR3: CASSGQGEWTEAFF. The DNA for the CDR3 is TGTGCCAGCAGCGGCCAGGGGGAATGGACTGAAGCTTTCTTT.

Only a few counts were recorded for this clone. The CDR3 loop is CAIGSRTGGSVTQYF. DNA for the CDR3: TGTGCCATCGGGTCCAGGACTGGTGGGTCCGTGACCCAGTACTTC. The chain uses TRBV10-3 and TRBJ2-5, with a weak D call TRBD2 (5 bases). From germline, CDR1 is ENHRY and CDR2 SYGVKD. The CDR3 length is 15 residues. Trimming removed 8 bases from V and 7 bases from J, with 23 bases in between.

The chain carries TRBV7-9 and TRBJ2-7; 10 nucleotides align to TRBD1. Germline V gene data show CDR1 as SEHNR and CDR2 as FQNEAQ (reference sequence). J gave up 4 bases and V 5 bases, and 11 bases lay outside the gene matches. The length of the CDR3 is 16 residues. The CDR3 nucleotides are TGTGCCAGCAGCAAGACAGGGGGCATTCAATTGTACGAGCAGTACTTC. Translated: CASSKTGGIQLYEQYF.

This clone has a handful of counts. J is TRBJ2-5 and V is TRBV6-5, with no clear D. Trimming took 0 bases from V and 4 from J, leaving 9 bases between them. The CDR3 length is 14 residues. Germline CDR1 and CDR2: MNHEY and SVGAGI. In nucleotides, the CDR3 is TGTGCCAGCAGTTACTCGGGTAGCCGAGAGACCCAGTACTTC. This encodes CASSYSGSRETQYF.

This clone turned up a few times. The genes are TRBV9 and TRBJ1-4, with D perhaps TRBD1 (5 bases). Looked up from germline, CDR1 is SGDLS and CDR2 is YYNGEE. The CDR3 loop spans 13 amino acids. Trimming removed 1 base at V and 5 bases at J, with 6 bases between. The CDR3 reads CASSVRQNEKLFF. The CDR3 DNA is TGTGCCAGCAGCGTAAGACAGAATGAAAAACTGTTTTTT.

This clone was detected a few times. The chain combines TRBV2 with TRBJ1-3; no reliable D call. Germline V gene sequence: CDR1 SNHLY, CDR2 FYNNEI. The CDR3 loop spans 15 amino acids. Between the trimmed V and J ends, which lost 3 bases and 0 bases, there was a span of 9 bases. CDR3 nucleotides: TGTGCCAGCAGTGACGAGGCCCTCTCTGGAAACACCATATATTTT. It encodes CASSDEALSGNTIYF.

This clone was counted between two and nine times. The rearrangement joins TRBV7-3 to TRBJ2-5; D not certain. The CDR3 covers 13 residues. CDR1 and CDR2 (germline): SGHTA, FQGTGA. V shed 1 base and J shed 1 base, with 4 bases lying between them. This CDR3 is CASSLMSQETQYF. The CDR3 DNA reads as TGTGCCAGCAGCTTAATGTCCCAAGAGACCCAGTACTTC.

This clone was observed a few times. The chain recombines TRBV7-3 with TRBJ2-1; weak D call: TRBD1 (5 bases). Germline values: CDR1 SGHTA, CDR2 FQGTGA. V was clipped by 6 bases and J by 4 bases, with 16 bases between them. The CDR3 totals 15 residues. Written as DNA, the CDR3 is TGTGCCAGCAGACCAGGGCCAGAGGAGTACAATGAGCAGTTCTTC. It encodes CASRPGPEEYNEQFF.

This clone showed up many times. This chain joins TRBV30 and TRBJ1-5; D remains unclear. The CDR3 is 13 amino acids. Germline V lookup: CDR1 GTSNPN, CDR2 SVGIG (reference sequence). Between the trimmed V and J ends, which lost 2 bases and 11 bases, there was a span of 16 bases. The CDR3 sequence: CAWSLSLGMAQHF. CDR3 bases: TGTGCCTGGAGTCTGTCTCTCGGTATGGCCCAGCATTTT.

This clone was seen a few times. The chain employs TRBV7-2 and TRBJ2-1, with 9 bases that match TRBD2. Per the germline V gene, CDR1 is SGHTA and CDR2 is FQGNSA. Trimming took 5 bases from V and 3 from J; bases not matched to a gene: 11. The CDR3 runs to 17 residues. The CDR3 coding sequence is TGTGCCAGCAGCATACTCCGGACTAGCGAATTCTACAATGAGCAGTTCTTC. Amino acids: CASSILRTSEFYNEQFF.

This clone was seen more than once but under ten times. The chain links TRBV29-1 to TRBJ1-5, with D perhaps TRBD1 (5 bases). Looked up from germline, CDR1 is SQVTM and CDR2 is ANQGSEA. Trimming took 4 bases from V and 0 from J, leaving 10 bases between them. The CDR3 extends over 14 amino acids. CDR3 region: CSVAFRDSNQPQHF. CDR3 nucleotide sequence: TGCAGCGTTGCGTTCAGGGATAGCAATCAGCCCCAGCATTTT.

The chain has TRBV18 and TRBJ1-2; a possible D gene is TRBD1 (6 bases). The CDR3 length is 16 residues. The germline CDR1 and CDR2 sequences are KGHSH and LQKENI. Trimming shortened V by 0 bases and J by 4 bases, and 15 bases separated the two germline ends. CDR3 sequence reads: CASSPPTRGASYGYTF. The CDR3 DNA follows: TGTGCCAGCTCACCACCGACACGGGGGGCTAGCTATGGCTACACCTTC.

This clone was recorded a few times. The V and J genes are TRBV25-1 and TRBJ2-5, with 10 bases lining up with TRBD2. Trimming at V came to 5 bases and at J to 7 bases, leaving 4 bases not matched to a gene. The CDR3 is 13 residues long. Germline V gives CDR1 MGHDK, CDR2 SYGVNS. This CDR3 is CASSLAGEGTQYF. The CDR3 DNA follows: TGTGCCAGCAGTCTAGCGGGAGAGGGGACCCAGTACTTC.

The gene calls are TRBV15 and TRBJ2-3; D is uncertain. V was cut by 2 bases and J by 0 bases, with 15 bases left in between. Germline lookup yields CDR1 LNHNV and CDR2 YYDKDF (reference sequence). The CDR3 is made up of 17 amino acids. The chain's CDR3 is CATSRPRMTTSTDTQYF. CDR3 sequence (DNA): TGTGCCACCAGCAGACCCCGCATGACGACTAGCACAGATACGCAGTATTTT.

The V and J genes are TRBV7-9 and TRBJ1-1, with 7 bases matching TRBD1. The CDR3 has 15 amino acids. Losses at the gene ends were 1 base for V and 5 bases for J; bases not matched to a gene: 7. CDR1 is SEHNR, CDR2 FQNEAQ, per germline (reference sequence). CDR3 region: CASSLGTGTLTEAFF. The CDR3 coding sequence is TGTGCCAGCAGCTTAGGGACAGGCACCTTGACTGAAGCTTTCTTT.

V usage is TRBV4-3 and J usage is TRBJ2-7; D is uncertain. Trimming took off 4 bases at V and 7 bases at J, with 20 bases between the two ends. Germline V CDR1 and CDR2: LGHNA, YSLEER. This CDR3 region has 15 residues. The CDR3 sequence: CASSPARATTGEQYF. The CDR3 DNA reads as TGCGCCAGCAGCCCGGCGAGAGCGACAACTGGGGAGCAGTACTTC.

This clone was recorded a few times. The chain is built from TRBV29-1 and TRBJ2-7; D call uncertain. The CDR3 has 11 residues. Looked up from germline, CDR1 is SQVTM and CDR2 is ANQGSEA. Trimming removed 4 bases at V and 1 base at J, with 5 bases between. In DNA form, the CDR3 reads TGCAGCGTTGCCTGGTCCTACGAGCAGTACTTC. Protein: CSVAWSYEQYF.

This clone was found a few times. The chain links TRBV29-1 to TRBJ2-1; D may be TRBD2 (6 bases). From germline, CDR1 is SQVTM and CDR2 ANQGSEA. The CDR3 spans 14 residues. With 2 bases removed from V and 3 bases from J, the gap between germline ends came to 11 bases. The CDR3 nucleotides read TGCAGCGTTGAATCGGGGGTATACTACAATGAGCAGTTCTTC. Amino acid sequence: CSVESGVYYNEQFF.

This clone was detected a few times. The rearrangement links TRBV7-9 to TRBJ2-7; 8 nucleotides agree with TRBD2. Germline V gives CDR1 SEHNR, CDR2 FQNEAQ (reference sequence). The trim removed 0 bases at V and 4 bases at J, leaving 2 bases unmatched. This CDR3 spans 14 amino acids. CDR3 nucleotides: TGTGCCAGCAGCTTAGCTAGCGGGGATTACGAGCAGTACTTC. Translation gives CASSLASGDYEQYF.

A note on this clone: At the DNA level, this CDR3 is encoded by other sequences in the same sample as well. The V call is TRBV29-1, the J call TRBJ2-5, with D possibly being TRBD2 (7 bases). The ends were cut back, 6 bases at V and 5 bases at J, with 19 bases in the middle. Germline CDR1 is SQVTM and CDR2 is ANQGSEA. The CDR3 has 14 amino acids. This CDR3 reads CSVRGGGSRETQYF. As DNA, the CDR3 is TGCAGCGTGAGAGGGGGGGGGTCGCGTGAGACCCAGTACTTC.

This clone was recorded a few times. The chain carries TRBV7-2 and TRBJ2-7; no firm D call. Trimming took 2 bases from V and 2 from J, leaving 4 bases between them. This CDR3 is 12 amino acids long. CDR1 is SGHTA, CDR2 FQGNSA, per germline. CDR3: CASSLSAYEQYF. The CDR3 bases are TGTGCCAGCAGCTTAAGCGCCTACGAGCAGTACTTC.

This clone was counted only a few times. The chain has TRBV9 and TRBJ2-3, with TRBD2 as a possible D gene (6 bases). Between the trimmed V and J ends, which lost 10 bases and 4 bases, there was a span of 16 bases. CDR1 and CDR2 from the germline V gene are SGDLS and YYNGEE. The CDR3 spans 13 residues. The CDR3 spells CASGDPLADTQYF. The CDR3 nucleotides are TGTGCCTCGGGGGACCCCCTCGCAGATACGCAGTATTTT.

There are a few counts of this clone. This chain connects TRBV9 to TRBJ2-5, with D possibly being TRBD2 (5 bases). Germline CDR1 SGDLS, CDR2 YYNGEE. This CDR3 region has 15 residues. Between the trimmed V and J ends, which lost 0 bases and 4 bases, there was a span of 13 bases. DNA for the CDR3: TGTGCCAGCAGCGTAGAGGACGTTACTAGAGAGACCCAGTACTTC. Encoded protein: CASSVEDVTRETQYF.

This clone was seen a handful of times. The chain couples TRBV19 to TRBJ2-1; tentatively, D is TRBD2 (5 bases). CDR3 length: 16 residues. Germline V CDR1 and CDR2: LNHDA, SQIVND (reference sequence). Trimming cost V 3 bases and J 7 bases, with 19 bases left between them. The CDR3 region has the DNA TGTGCCAGTAGTATCCAGGACTCAATGGTCCGGAATGAGCAGTTCTTC. The encoded protein is CASSIQDSMVRNEQFF.

This clone was seen a few times. The gene calls are TRBV5-4 and TRBJ2-1; the D gene is possibly TRBD1 (6 bases). This CDR3 contains 15 residues. CDR1 SGHNT and CDR2 YYREEE come from the germline V gene (reference sequence). The V gene lost 0 bases and the J gene lost 8 bases, with 15 bases spanning the gap. CDR3 protein: CASSLAAGVTDEQFF. The CDR3 DNA is TGTGCCAGCAGCTTGGCCGCAGGGGTTACGGATGAGCAGTTCTTC.

This clone has only a few counts. The J gene is TRBJ2-7, the V gene TRBV7-2; D may be TRBD1 (5 bases). Germline V CDR1 and CDR2: SGHTA, FQGNSA. CDR3 length: 13 residues. Trimming stripped 1 base from V and 5 bases from J, with 9 bases between. This CDR3 is CASSLEGWNEQYF. CDR3 nucleotides: TGTGCCAGCAGCTTAGAGGGGTGGAACGAGCAGTACTTC.

The gene calls are TRBV5-1 and TRBJ1-6; possibly TRBD1 for D (6 bases). Trimming took 0 bases from V and 10 from J, leaving 11 bases between them. The CDR3 sequence is 14 residues long. Per germline, CDR1 SGHRS and CDR2 YFSETQ. The CDR3 loop is CASSLASGTSPLHF. The CDR3 DNA reads TGCGCCAGCAGCTTGGCCTCCGGGACATCACCCCTCCACTTT.

V and J are TRBV30 and TRBJ1-5; D remains ambiguous. CDR1 and CDR2 from the germline V gene are GTSNPN and SVGIG (reference sequence). The CDR3 is 14 amino acids. V lost 2 bases to trimming and J lost 5 bases, with 13 bases between them. CDR3 loop: CAWSTGSADQPQHF. The CDR3 coding sequence is TGTGCCTGGAGTACGGGTTCGGCTGATCAGCCCCAGCATTTT.

The genes are TRBV7-9 and TRBJ1-1, with D uncertain. V was pared by 1 base and J by 5 bases, with 14 bases between. The CDR3 loop spans 15 amino acids. Germline assignment: CDR1 SEHNR and CDR2 FQNEAQ (reference sequence). The CDR3 is CASSLGSARGTEAFF. The CDR3 DNA is TGTGCCAGCAGCTTAGGTAGCGCGCGCGGGACTGAAGCTTTCTTT.

The V gene is TRBV5-1, the J gene TRBJ2-1; D gene ambiguous. Trimming pared 7 bases from V and 2 bases from J, leaving 13 bases between. The CDR3 consists of 14 residues. Germline V gene data show CDR1 as SGHRS and CDR2 as YFSETQ. DNA for the CDR3: TGCGCCAGCTCCGAGACGGTAACCTACAATGAGCAGTTCTTC. Residues: CASSETVTYNEQFF.

This chain connects TRBV18 to TRBJ1-2; the D gene is possibly TRBD1 (5 bases). The CDR3 extends over 17 amino acids. Trimming shortened V by 6 bases and J by 2 bases, and 22 bases separated the two germline ends. The V gene's germline CDR1 is KGHSH and CDR2 LQKENI. In nucleotides, the CDR3 is TGTGCCAGCTCCCTGAGGACCGGGACTGCAGAGAACTATGGCTACACCTTC. Protein product: CASSLRTGTAENYGYTF.